This T cell receptor beta chain was recorded in a study of regulatory T cells in long-lasting Graves disease. Described time point: newly diagnosed GD, antithyroid drugs for less than 3 months. Generation of the TCR library employed RNA extracted from PBMCs. This clonotype was detected ten times or more. TCR beta libraries were built with iRepertoire HTBI primers and Arm-PCR of CDR3 regions. TCRdb passed the multiplex PCR reads through MiXCR, listing each CDR3 protein once. Among some 500,000 distinct CDR3 sequences listed, roughly 12% were seen once. V was cut by 3 bases and J by 3 bases, with 18 bases left in between. CDR3 length: 16 residues. Germline CDR1 is WNHNN and CDR2 is SYGVQD (reference sequence). The sample was also linked to a second study, of T cells in Graves' hyperthyroidism and ophthalmopathy.

This chain connects TRBV10-1 to TRBJ2-7; unclear D gene. Source: peripheral blood mononuclear cells (PBMCs), taken at new diagnosis, from a patient treated with antithyroid drugs. This receptor was obtained from a man younger than 45 with Graves disease. CDR3 protein: CASSDHRAPSHYEQYF. The CDR3 DNA sequence: TGCGCCAGCAGTGACCACCGGGCCCCGTCCCACTACGAGCAGTACTTC.